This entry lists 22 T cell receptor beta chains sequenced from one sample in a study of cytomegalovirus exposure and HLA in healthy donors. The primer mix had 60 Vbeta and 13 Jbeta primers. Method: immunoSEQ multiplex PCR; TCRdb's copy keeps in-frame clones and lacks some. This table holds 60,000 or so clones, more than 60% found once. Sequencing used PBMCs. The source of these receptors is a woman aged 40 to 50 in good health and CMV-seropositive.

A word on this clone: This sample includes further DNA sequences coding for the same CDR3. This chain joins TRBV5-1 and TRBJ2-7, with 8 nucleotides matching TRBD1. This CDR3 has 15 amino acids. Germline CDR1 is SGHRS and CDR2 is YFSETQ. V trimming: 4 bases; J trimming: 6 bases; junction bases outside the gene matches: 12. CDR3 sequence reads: CASSPLAQGAGEQYF. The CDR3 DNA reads TGCGCCAGCAGCCCACTGGCGCAGGGGGCAGGCGAGCAGTACTTC.

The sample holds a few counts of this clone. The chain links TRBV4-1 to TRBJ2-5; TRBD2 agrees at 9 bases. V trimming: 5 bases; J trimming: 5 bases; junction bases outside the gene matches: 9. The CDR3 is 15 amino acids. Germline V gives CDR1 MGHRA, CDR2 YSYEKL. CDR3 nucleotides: TGCGCCAGCAGCGCCCCCGGGACTAGCTCCGAGACCCAGTACTTC. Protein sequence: CASSAPGTSSETQYF.

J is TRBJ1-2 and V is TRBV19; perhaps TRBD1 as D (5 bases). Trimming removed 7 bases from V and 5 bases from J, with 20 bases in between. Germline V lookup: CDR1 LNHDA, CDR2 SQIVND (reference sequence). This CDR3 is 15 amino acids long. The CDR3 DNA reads TGTGCCAGTACCCACCGGGGGGGGAGAGGGTATGGCTACACCTTC. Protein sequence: CASTHRGGRGYGYTF. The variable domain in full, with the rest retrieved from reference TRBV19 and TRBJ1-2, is DGGITQSPKYLFRKEGQNVTLSCEQNLNHDAMYWYRQDPGQGLRLIYYSQIVNDFQKGDIAEGYSVSREKKESFPLTVTSAQKNPTAFYLCASTHRGGRGYGYTFGSGTRLTVV.

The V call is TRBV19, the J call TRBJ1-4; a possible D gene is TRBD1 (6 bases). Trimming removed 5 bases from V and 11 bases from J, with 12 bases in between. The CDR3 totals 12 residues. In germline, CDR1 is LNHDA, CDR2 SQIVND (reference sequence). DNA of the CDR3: TGTGCCAGTAGTTCTCAGGGGACGAAACTGTTTTTT. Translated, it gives CASSSQGTKLFF.

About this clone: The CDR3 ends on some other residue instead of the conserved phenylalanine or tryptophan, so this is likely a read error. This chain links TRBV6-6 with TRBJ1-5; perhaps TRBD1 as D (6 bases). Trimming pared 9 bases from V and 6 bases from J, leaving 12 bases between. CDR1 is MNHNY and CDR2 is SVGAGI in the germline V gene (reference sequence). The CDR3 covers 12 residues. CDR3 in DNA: TGTGCCAGTAACAGGGAAGGTCAGCCCCAGCATTCT. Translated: CASNREGQPQHS.

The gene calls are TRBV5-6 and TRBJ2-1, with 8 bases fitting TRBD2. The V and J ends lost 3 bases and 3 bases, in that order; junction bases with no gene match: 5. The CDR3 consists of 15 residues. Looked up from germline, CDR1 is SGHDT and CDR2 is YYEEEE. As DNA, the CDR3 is TGTGCCAGCAGCTCCGGGACTAGATTCTACAATGAGCAGTTCTTC. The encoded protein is CASSSGTRFYNEQFF.

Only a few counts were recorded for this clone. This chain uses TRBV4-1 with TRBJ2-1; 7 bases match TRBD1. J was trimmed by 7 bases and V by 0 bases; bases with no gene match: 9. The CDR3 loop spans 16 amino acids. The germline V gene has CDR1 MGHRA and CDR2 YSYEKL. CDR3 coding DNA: TGCGCCAGCAGCCAAGATCGAGGACAGGTCGTGAATGAGCAGTTCTTC. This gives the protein CASSQDRGQVVNEQFF.

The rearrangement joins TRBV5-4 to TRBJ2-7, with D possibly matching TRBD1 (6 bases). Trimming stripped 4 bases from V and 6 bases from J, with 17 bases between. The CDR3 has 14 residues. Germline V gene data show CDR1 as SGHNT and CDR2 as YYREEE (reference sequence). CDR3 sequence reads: CASSPGGISFEQYF. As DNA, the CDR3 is TGTGCCAGCAGCCCTGGGGGCATTTCTTTCGAGCAGTACTTC.

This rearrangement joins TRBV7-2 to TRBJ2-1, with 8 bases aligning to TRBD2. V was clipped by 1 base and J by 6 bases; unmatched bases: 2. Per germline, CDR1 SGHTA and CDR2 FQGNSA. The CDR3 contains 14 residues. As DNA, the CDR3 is TGTGCCAGCAGCTTAGTCGGGACTAGCAATGAGCAGTTCTTC. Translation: CASSLVGTSNEQFF.

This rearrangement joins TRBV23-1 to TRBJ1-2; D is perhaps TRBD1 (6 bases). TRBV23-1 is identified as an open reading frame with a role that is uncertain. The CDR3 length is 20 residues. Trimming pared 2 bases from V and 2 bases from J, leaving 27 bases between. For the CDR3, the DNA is TGCGCCAGCAGTCAACCTCTCGGGCAGGGACAAGCAAGGGGGAACTATGGCTACACCTTC. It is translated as CASSQPLGQGQARGNYGYTF.

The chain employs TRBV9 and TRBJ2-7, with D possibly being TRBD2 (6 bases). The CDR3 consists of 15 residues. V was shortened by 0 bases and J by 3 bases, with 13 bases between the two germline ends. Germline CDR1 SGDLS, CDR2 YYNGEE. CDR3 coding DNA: TGTGCCAGCAGCGTAGGCGCGGGGCCCAACTACGAGCAGTACGTC. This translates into CASSVGAGPNYEQYV.

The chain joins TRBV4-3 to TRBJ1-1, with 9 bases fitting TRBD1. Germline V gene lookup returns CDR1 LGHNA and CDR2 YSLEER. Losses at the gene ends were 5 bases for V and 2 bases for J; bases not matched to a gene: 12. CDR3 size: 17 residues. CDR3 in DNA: TGCGCCAGCAGCGCACGACAGGGGGATAGGGGAAACACTGAAGCTTTCTTT. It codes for CASSARQGDRGNTEAFF.

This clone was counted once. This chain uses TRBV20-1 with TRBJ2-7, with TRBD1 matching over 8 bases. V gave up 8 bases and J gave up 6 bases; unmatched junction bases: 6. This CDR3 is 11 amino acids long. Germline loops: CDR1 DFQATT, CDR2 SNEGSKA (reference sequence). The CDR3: CSLTRGLEQYF. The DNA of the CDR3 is TGCAGTCTAACCAGGGGGCTCGAGCAGTACTTC.

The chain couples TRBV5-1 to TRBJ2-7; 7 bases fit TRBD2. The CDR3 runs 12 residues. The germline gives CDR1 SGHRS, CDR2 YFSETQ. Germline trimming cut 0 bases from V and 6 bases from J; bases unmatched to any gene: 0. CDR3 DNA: TGCGCCAGCAGCTTGGCGGGGGGCGAGCAGTACTTC. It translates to CASSLAGGEQYF.

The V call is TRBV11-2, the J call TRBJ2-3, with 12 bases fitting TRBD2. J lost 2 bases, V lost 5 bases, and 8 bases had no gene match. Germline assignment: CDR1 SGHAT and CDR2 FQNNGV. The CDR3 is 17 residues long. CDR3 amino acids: CASSPLTSGGNTDTQYF. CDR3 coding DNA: TGTGCCAGCAGCCCCCTGACTAGCGGGGGTAACACAGATACGCAGTATTTT. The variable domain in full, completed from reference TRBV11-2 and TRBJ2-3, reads EAGVAQSPRYKIIEKRQSVAFWCNPISGHATLYWYQQILGQGPKLLIQFQNNGVVDDSQLPKDRFSAERLKGVDSTLKIQPAKLEDSAVYLCASSPLTSGGNTDTQYFGPGTRLTVL.

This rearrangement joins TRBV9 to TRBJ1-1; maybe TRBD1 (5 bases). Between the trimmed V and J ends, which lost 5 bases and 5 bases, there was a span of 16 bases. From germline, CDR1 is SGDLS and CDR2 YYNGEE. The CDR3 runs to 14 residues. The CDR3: CASSLLQGNTEAFF. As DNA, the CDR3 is TGTGCCAGCAGTCTGCTCCAGGGCAATACTGAAGCTTTCTTT.

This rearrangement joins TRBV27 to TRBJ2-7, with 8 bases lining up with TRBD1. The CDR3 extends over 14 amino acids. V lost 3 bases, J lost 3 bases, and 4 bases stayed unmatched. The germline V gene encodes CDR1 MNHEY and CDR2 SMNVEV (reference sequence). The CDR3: CASSLKQGGYEQYF. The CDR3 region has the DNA TGTGCCAGCAGTTTGAAACAGGGGGGCTACGAGCAGTACTTC.

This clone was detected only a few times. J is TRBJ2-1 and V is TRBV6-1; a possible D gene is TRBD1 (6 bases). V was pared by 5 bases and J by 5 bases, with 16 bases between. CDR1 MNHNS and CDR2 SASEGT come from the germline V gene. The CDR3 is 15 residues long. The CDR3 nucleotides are TGTGCCAGCAGTACTCCAGGGGCAACCAACAATGAGCAGTTCTTC. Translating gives CASSTPGATNNEQFF.

CDR3 bases: TGTGCCAGCAGTGAATCCACGCTCGGGATCCTCACAGATACGCAGTATTTT. This translates into CASSESTLGILTDTQYF. The V gene is TRBV25-1, the J gene TRBJ2-3, with D perhaps TRBD2 (5 bases). Germline V gene sequence: CDR1 MGHDK, CDR2 SYGVNS. V lost 1 base to trimming and J lost 2 bases, with 16 bases between them. The CDR3 covers 17 residues.

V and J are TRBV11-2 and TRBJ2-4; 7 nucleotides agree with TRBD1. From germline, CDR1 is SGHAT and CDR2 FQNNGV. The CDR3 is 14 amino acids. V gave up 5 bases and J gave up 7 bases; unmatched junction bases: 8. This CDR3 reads CASSANTGANIQYF. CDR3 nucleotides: TGTGCCAGCAGCGCTAACACAGGGGCGAACATTCAGTACTTC.

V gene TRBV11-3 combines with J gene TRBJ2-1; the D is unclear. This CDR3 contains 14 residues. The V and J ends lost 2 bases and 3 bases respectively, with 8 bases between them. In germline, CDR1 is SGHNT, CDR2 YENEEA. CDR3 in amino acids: CASSLSTLYNEQFF. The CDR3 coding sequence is TGTGCCAGCAGCTTATCGACACTCTACAATGAGCAGTTCTTC.

The chain's CDR3 is CASSLPDRAYEQYF. Written as DNA, the CDR3 is TGTGCCAGCAGCTTGCCCGACAGGGCCTACGAGCAGTACTTC. This sequence joins TRBV5-6 and TRBJ2-7; 7 bases are a match to TRBD1. Germline loops: CDR1 SGHDT, CDR2 YYEEEE. The CDR3 contains 14 residues. Germline trimming cut 1 base from V and 2 bases from J; bases unmatched to any gene: 3.